The 4 T cell receptor beta chains below come from one sample, sequenced in a study of cytomegalovirus exposure and HLA in healthy donors. The PCR used 60 Vbeta and 13 Jbeta primers. Here immunoSEQ multiplex PCR was the method, and the copy in TCRdb shows in-frame clones only, minus some. The data hold about 210,000 clones, with approximately 82% observed a single time. Sequencing was performed on PBMCs. The receptors were gathered from a woman aged 45-60 years in good health and CMV-seropositive.

The V call is TRBV5-8, the J call TRBJ2-5; the match to TRBD1 covers 7 bases. V lost 1 base to trimming and J lost 0 bases; unmatched junction nucleotides: 12. The CDR3 length is 18 residues. CDR1 SGHTS and CDR2 YDEGEE come from the germline V gene. As DNA, the CDR3 is TGTGCCAGCAGCTTGCACAGGGGTAGGATGCAGTACCAAGAGACCCAGTACTTC. Amino acid sequence: CASSLHRGRMQYQETQYF. Full variable domain (rest looked up from reference TRBV5-8 and TRBJ2-5): EAGVTQSPTHLIKTRGQQATLRCSPISGHTSVYWYQQALGLGLQFLLWYDEGEERNRGNFPPRFSGRQFPNYSSELNVNALELEDSALYLCASSLHRGRMQYQETQYFGPGTRLLVL.

The chain uses TRBV2 and TRBJ2-7; D not resolved. This CDR3 region has 11 residues. Germline V gives CDR1 SNHLY, CDR2 FYNNEI. Trimming stripped 4 bases from V and 7 bases from J, with 8 bases between. The CDR3 DNA reads TGTGCCAGCAGTGCCCCTCTAGAGCAGTACTTC. Residues: CASSAPLEQYF.

This chain uses TRBV5-6 with TRBJ2-4, with 12 bases that match TRBD1. Germline CDR1 SGHDT, CDR2 YYEEEE. The CDR3 loop spans 17 amino acids. V trimming: 4 bases; J trimming: 5 bases; junction bases outside the gene matches: 10. This chain's CDR3 is CASSGGWDRGRENIQYF. The DNA for the CDR3 is TGTGCCAGCAGCGGAGGGTGGGACAGGGGGCGGGAAAACATTCAGTACTTC.

CDR3 sequence reads: CASSYGAEAFF. The CDR3 DNA sequence: TGTGCCAGCAGTTACGGAGCCGAAGCTTTCTTT. The chain has TRBV6-5 and TRBJ1-1; D is ambiguous. The CDR3 length is 11 residues. CDR1 MNHEY and CDR2 SVGAGI come from the germline V gene. The germline V and J ends were trimmed by 2 bases and 8 bases, with 6 bases remaining between them.